The 9 T cell receptor beta chains below all came from one sample that was sequenced in a study of cytomegalovirus exposure and HLA in healthy donors. The PCR was carried out with 60 Vbeta primers and 13 Jbeta primers. Some clones are missing from TCRdb's copy, which holds only in-frame ones; the method was immunoSEQ multiplex PCR. The data hold around 95,000 clones, with roughly 82% observed a single time. The sequencing input was PBMCs. Every receptor here comes from a man under 40 in good health and CMV-seropositive.

The V and J genes are TRBV5-4 and TRBJ2-1; 12 nucleotides match TRBD1. V shed 2 bases, J shed 8 bases, and the junction held 5 bases outside the gene matches. The CDR3 has 15 amino acids. The V gene's germline CDR1 is SGHNT and CDR2 YYREEE (reference sequence). The CDR3 region has the DNA TGTGCCAGCAGCTTCGGGACAGGGGGCAGGGATGAGCAGTTCTTC. It codes for CASSFGTGGRDEQFF.

The DNA for the CDR3 is TGCGCCAGCAGCTATTTGCCCTTAGCGGGCACGACTCTTCACGAGCAGTACTTC. The encoded protein is CASSYLPLAGTTLHEQYF. The J gene is TRBJ2-7, the V gene TRBV5-1, with 7 bases lining up with TRBD2. Germline values: CDR1 SGHRS, CDR2 YFSETQ. This CDR3 has 18 amino acids. V shed 3 bases and J 5 bases; nucleotides not matched to a gene: 20.

This rearrangement joins TRBV5-6 to TRBJ1-2; unclear D gene. The CDR3 is made up of 14 amino acids. The V end was cut by 0 bases, the J end by 0 bases, with 6 bases between. CDR1 and CDR2 (germline): SGHDT, YYEEEE. The CDR3 protein is CASSLVAANYGYTF. DNA for the CDR3: TGTGCCAGCAGCTTGGTGGCAGCTAACTATGGCTACACCTTC. Full variable domain (rest looked up from reference TRBV5-6 and TRBJ1-2): DAGVTQSPTHLIKTRGQQVTLRCSPKSGHDTVSWYQQALGQGPQFIFQYYEEEERQRGNFPDRFSGHQFPNYSSELNVNALLLGDSALYLCASSLVAANYGYTFGSGTRLTVV.

V is TRBV18 and J is TRBJ2-2, with D possibly being TRBD2 (5 bases). V lost 4 bases and J lost 4, with 10 bases in between. CDR3 size: 14 residues. In germline, CDR1 is KGHSH, CDR2 LQKENI. CDR3 amino acids: CASSLYRGTGELFF. CDR3 nucleotides: TGTGCCAGCTCACTCTACCGGGGCACCGGGGAGCTGTTTTTT.

The V and J genes are TRBV4-1 and TRBJ1-5; 11 nucleotides match TRBD1. Trimming cost V 2 bases and J 3 bases; bases outside gene matches: 6. In germline, CDR1 is MGHRA, CDR2 YSYEKL. The CDR3 spans 17 residues. For the CDR3, the DNA is TGCGCCAGCAGCCAATGGGGACAGGGGGAGACCAATCAGCCCCAGCATTTT. It is translated as CASSQWGQGETNQPQHF.

DNA of the CDR3: TGTGCCAGCAGCAAACAACTAGCGGGGGACAATGAGCAGTTCTTC. Translation gives CASSKQLAGDNEQFF. This chain links TRBV6-1 with TRBJ2-1, with 11 bases identical to TRBD2. Germline V gene sequence: CDR1 MNHNS, CDR2 SASEGT. The CDR3 runs 15 residues. V lost 6 bases and J lost 5; bases outside the gene matches: 6.

The chain is built from TRBV27 and TRBJ2-1; TRBD2 matches 9 bases. In germline, CDR1 is MNHEY, CDR2 SMNVEV (reference sequence). J lost 0 bases, V lost 5 bases, and 5 bases had no gene match. The CDR3 spans 16 residues. The CDR3 is CASSERSGSSYNEQFF. The CDR3 DNA reads TGTGCCAGCAGTGAACGTAGCGGGAGCTCCTACAATGAGCAGTTCTTC.

This chain links TRBV6-5 with TRBJ1-5; tentative D call: TRBD1 (6 bases). The CDR3 length is 16 residues. V lost 4 bases and J 4 bases, leaving 17 bases between the germline ends. CDR1 is MNHEY, CDR2 SVGAGI, per germline. DNA for the CDR3: TGTGCCAGCAGTTCCCAAACAGGGATGGGGAATCAGCCCCAGCATTTT. The encoded protein is CASSSQTGMGNQPQHF.

The gene calls are TRBV7-6 and TRBJ1-5; D not resolved. The CDR3 has 13 residues. Germline CDR1 and CDR2: SGHVS and FNYEAQ. V lost 5 bases to trimming and J lost 1 base, with 6 bases between them. CDR3 nucleotide sequence: TGTGCCAGCAGCCCCAGGAGCAATCAGCCCCAGCATTTT. This sequence encodes CASSPRSNQPQHF.